This T cell receptor (beta chain) was sequenced during a study of shared clonotypes between healthy human individuals. The repertoire was sequenced with immunoSEQ multiplex PCR; TCRdb's copy has only in-frame clones and lacks some. The repertoire consists of around 88,000 clones, with about 68% occurring once and the leading ten covering over 35%. The sequence was obtained from a man aged 30-40 years in good health. The sample comprised memory CD8+ T cells sorted from blood. Subset indicated: CD45RO+ cells pooled with CCR7-negative TemRA cells.

The CDR3 DNA reads TGTGCCAGCAGCTTAGTTTGGACAGGGTTTTGGGATGAGCAGTTCTTC. It encodes CASSLVWTGFWDEQFF. The chain joins TRBV11-2 to TRBJ2-1; 8 bases align to TRBD1. J was trimmed by 8 bases and V by 1 base; bases with no gene match: 10. CDR1 is SGHAT, CDR2 FQNNGV, per germline. CDR3 size: 16 residues.